Here is one T cell receptor beta chain with its context. Its antigen is unidentified. This specimen belongs to a study of T cells in localized non-small cell lung cancer. The study, taken as a whole, reports: Uninvolved adjacent lung showed higher T cell clonality than tumor. Appearing in adjacent lung were a median around 60 of the top 100 tumor clones. Longer overall survival associated with higher blood T cell density; shorter survival with higher adjacent-lung clonality.

Generated by immunoSEQ multiplex PCR, the TCRdb table keeps only in-frame clones and is missing some. The sample holds tens of thousands of clones, 75% to 90% seen once. This CDR3 comprises 13 residues. Trimming cost V 6 bases and J 4 bases; bases outside gene matches: 3. Germline loops: CDR1 MNHEY, CDR2 SVGAGI. Sequenced material: peripheral blood, taken before any cancer treatment. The chain combines TRBV6-5 with TRBJ1-2; 9 bases map to TRBD1. The sequence came from a man aged 40 to 70 with stage I lung adenocarcinoma. In DNA, the CDR3 is TGTGCCAGCAGCCGACAGGGGGTCTATGGCTACACCTTC. Residues: CASSRQGVYGYTF.